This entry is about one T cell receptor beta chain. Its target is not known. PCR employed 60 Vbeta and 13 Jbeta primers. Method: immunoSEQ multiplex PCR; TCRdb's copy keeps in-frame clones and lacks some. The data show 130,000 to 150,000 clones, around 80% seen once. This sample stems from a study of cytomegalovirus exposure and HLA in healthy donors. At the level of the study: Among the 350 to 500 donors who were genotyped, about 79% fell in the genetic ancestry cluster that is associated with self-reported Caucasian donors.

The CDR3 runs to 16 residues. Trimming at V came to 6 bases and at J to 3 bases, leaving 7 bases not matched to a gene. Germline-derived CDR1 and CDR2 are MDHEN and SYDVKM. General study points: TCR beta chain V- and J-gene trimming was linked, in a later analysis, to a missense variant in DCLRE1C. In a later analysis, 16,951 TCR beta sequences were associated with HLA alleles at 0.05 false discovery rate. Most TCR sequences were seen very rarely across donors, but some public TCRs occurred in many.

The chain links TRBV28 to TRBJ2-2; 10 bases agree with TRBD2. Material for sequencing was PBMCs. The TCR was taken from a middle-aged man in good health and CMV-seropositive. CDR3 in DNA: TGTGCCAGCAGGTCTAGCGGGAGTAGGGACACCGGGGAGCTGTTTTTT. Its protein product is CASRSSGSRDTGELFF.